Below, 8 T cell receptor beta chains from the same sample are listed, as sequenced in a study of shared T cell receptors in the human thymus. Assay used: immunoSEQ multiplex PCR; TCRdb lists only in-frame clones, some missing. This sample has under 450,000 clones; more than 85% occur once, and the top ten carry 0.02%. Input material: thymocytes. These receptors were taken from a human donor.

This chain uses TRBV2 with TRBJ2-5, with 9 positions matching TRBD2. V dropped 11 bases and J dropped 4; count of bases not matched to a gene: 14. The germline gives CDR1 SNHLY, CDR2 FYNNEI. The CDR3 sequence is 15 residues long. The CDR3 sequence: CASTSSGSLGETQYF. CDR3 coding DNA: TGTGCCTCAACGAGTAGCGGGAGTTTAGGAGAGACCCAGTACTTC.

The V gene is TRBV7-6, the J gene TRBJ1-2; 9 bases map to TRBD1. Per germline, CDR1 SGHVS and CDR2 FNYEAQ. CDR3 length equals 16 residues. With V trimmed by 0 bases and J by 6 bases, 8 bases remained unmatched. CDR3 bases: TGTGCCAGCAGCTTAGCGGGACAGGGTGAAGGGAATGGCTACACCTTC. Encoded protein: CASSLAGQGEGNGYTF.

This clone was picked up one time. V and J are TRBV28 and TRBJ1-1; D remains ambiguous. V was pared by 3 bases and J by 0 bases, with 2 bases between. Germline CDR1 reads MDHEN; CDR2 reads SYDVKM. CDR3 size: 12 residues. The CDR3 here is CASSLVNTEAFF. DNA for the CDR3: TGTGCCAGCAGTTTGGTGAACACTGAAGCTTTCTTT.

The rearrangement uses TRBV10-3 and TRBJ2-1; 13 nucleotides match TRBD2. From germline, CDR1 is ENHRY and CDR2 SYGVKD. The CDR3 is 16 residues long. V shed 4 bases and J 9 bases; nucleotides not matched to a gene: 9. The CDR3 DNA is TGTGCCATCAGTGCCTGGACTAGCGGGAGATACGGTGAGCAGTTCTTC. It is translated as CAISAWTSGRYGEQFF.

This rearrangement joins TRBV9 to TRBJ2-3; D tentatively fits TRBD1 or TRBD2 (6 bases each). Germline V gives CDR1 SGDLS, CDR2 YYNGEE. V lost 3 bases, J lost 3 bases, and 17 bases lay in between. This CDR3 has 16 residues. The DNA for the CDR3 is TGTGCCAGCAGCGCAACCCATCTAGGGGGGACAGATACGCAGTATTTT. Translating gives CASSATHLGGTDTQYF.

The CDR3 here is CASSLLPPDTQYF. The CDR3 DNA reads TGTGCCAGCAGCCTCCTGCCCCCAGATACGCAGTATTTT. The J gene is TRBJ2-3, the V gene TRBV5-6; D unclear. Trimming took off 4 bases at V and 4 bases at J, with 10 bases between the two ends. CDR3 length: 13 residues. Germline CDR1 and CDR2: SGHDT and YYEEEE.

The rearrangement links TRBV18 to TRBJ1-3; 8 nucleotides match TRBD1. The ends lost 3 bases at V and 4 bases at J; junction bases unmatched: 8. Germline V gene data show CDR1 as KGHSH and CDR2 as LQKENI. This CDR3 is built from 16 residues. The CDR3: CASSPRDRCRGNTIYF. CDR3 nucleotides: TGTGCCAGCTCACCCCGGGACAGGTGTCGCGGAAACACCATATATTTT.

The chain carries TRBV18 and TRBJ2-7; 9 bases align to TRBD2. Looked up from germline, CDR1 is KGHSH and CDR2 is LQKENI. The length of the CDR3 is 16 residues. V lost 2 bases and J lost 2; bases outside the gene matches: 7. The DNA of the CDR3 is TGTGCCAGCTCACCATTGATGTCTAGCGGGACCTACGAGCAGTACTTC. It translates to CASSPLMSSGTYEQYF.